What follows are 5 T cell receptor beta chains derived from one specimen sequenced in a study of OX40 agonist ivuxolimab in advanced cancers. The protocol was immunoSEQ multiplex PCR, while the TCRdb copy is restricted to in-frame clones and leaves out a portion. The sample carries about 83,000 clones, 80% to 90% recorded once. Sequenced material: CD4+ or CD8+ T cells sorted from blood, taken in a trial of the OX40 agonist ivuxolimab. All receptors come from an adult with an advanced solid tumor such as melanoma, head and neck, liver or kidney cancer.

The J gene is TRBJ2-6, the V gene TRBV28; TRBD1 matches at 12 bases. Looked up from germline, CDR1 is MDHEN and CDR2 is SYDVKM. The CDR3 length is 17 residues. J was trimmed by 2 bases and V by 7 bases; bases with no gene match: 6. The CDR3 sequence is CASKPGQGATGANVLTF. As DNA, the CDR3 is TGTGCCAGCAAACCGGGACAGGGGGCTACTGGGGCCAACGTCCTGACTTTC.

This rearrangement joins TRBV28 to TRBJ2-7, with D perhaps TRBD2 (6 bases). Germline V CDR1 and CDR2: MDHEN, SYDVKM. Trimming cost V 4 bases and J 3 bases, with 22 bases left between them. The CDR3 consists of 17 residues. The CDR3 sequence is CASSSPIDRGGLYEQYF. The CDR3 DNA is TGTGCCAGCAGTTCCCCCATAGACCGGGGAGGACTCTACGAGCAGTACTTC.

The chain is built from TRBV10-3 and TRBJ2-1; 7 bases match TRBD2. Germline assignment: CDR1 ENHRY and CDR2 SYGVKD. Trimming cost V 4 bases and J 8 bases; bases outside gene matches: 5. This CDR3 has 13 amino acids. The CDR3 coding sequence is TGTGCCATCAGTGGTCGGGCGGGGGATGAGCAGTTCTTC. Its protein product is CAISGRAGDEQFF.

This clone has just one count. The V and J genes are TRBV6-1 and TRBJ2-3, with D possibly being TRBD1 or TRBD2 (5 bases each). CDR1 MNHNS and CDR2 SASEGT come from the germline V gene. The CDR3 loop spans 14 amino acids. V lost 6 bases and J lost 2, with 12 bases in between. CDR3 DNA sequence: TGTGCCAGCAGACTTGGGGGATACACAGATACGCAGTATTTT. Translation gives CASRLGGYTDTQYF.

The chain carries TRBV5-1 and TRBJ2-7, with TRBD1 matching over 8 bases. CDR1 and CDR2 from the germline V gene are SGHRS and YFSETQ. J gave up 7 bases and V 3 bases, and 9 bases lay outside the gene matches. The CDR3 is made up of 14 amino acids. CDR3 DNA: TGCGCCAGCAGCTGGAGACAGGGGCGGGAAGAGCAGTACTTC. It encodes CASSWRQGREEQYF.